The 20 T cell receptor beta chains given below trace back to one sample, sequenced in a study of brain metastases from non-small cell lung cancer. Using immunoSEQ multiplex PCR, the repertoire was profiled, and TCRdb retains in-frame clones only, with some absent. The sample consists of roughly 4,900 clones, approximately 85% of them appearing once. The sample consisted of primary lung tumor tissue. The receptors here all came from a donor at least 40 years old with non-small cell lung cancer.

This clone was observed a handful of times. This chain uses TRBV19 with TRBJ1-2; maybe TRBD1 (6 bases). This CDR3 is built from 13 residues. V lost 7 bases and J 2 bases, leaving 11 bases between the germline ends. Germline CDR1 and CDR2: LNHDA and SQIVND (reference sequence). The CDR3, as DNA: TGTGCCAGTATGGGGGCACCCAACTATGGCTACACCTTC. This gives the protein CASMGAPNYGYTF.

The chain is built from TRBV6-5 and TRBJ1-1; perhaps TRBD1 as D (6 bases). The CDR3 is 14 residues long. The germline gives CDR1 MNHEY, CDR2 SVGAGI. The V and J ends lost 4 bases and 0 bases respectively, with 9 bases between them. CDR3 protein: CASSLDSLNTEAFF. Here the CDR3 DNA reads TGTGCCAGCAGTTTGGACAGCTTGAACACTGAAGCTTTCTTT.

V usage is TRBV7-8 and J usage is TRBJ2-7; 10 nucleotides align to TRBD2. Germline assignment: CDR1 SGHVS and CDR2 FQNEAQ. The CDR3 runs 15 residues. V shed 3 bases and J 3 bases; nucleotides not matched to a gene: 5. CDR3 in DNA: TGTGCCAGCAGCTTTGTAGCTAGCGGGAGCTACGAGCAGTACTTC. Amino acid sequence: CASSFVASGSYEQYF.

With regard to this clone: An end of the junction differs from the germline gene, which may be a read error. The rearrangement joins TRBV7-9 to TRBJ2-3; 9 bases agree with TRBD2. CDR3 length: 16 residues. Germline assignment: CDR1 SEHNR and CDR2 FQNEAQ (reference sequence). Here the CDR3 DNA reads TGTGCCAACAGCCGTTCTGCGGGGGGGAGCACAGATACGCAGTATTTT. It specifies CANSRSAGGSTDTQYF.

The rearrangement links TRBV4-1 to TRBJ2-2, with 12 nucleotides matching TRBD2. J lost 1 base, V lost 0 bases, and 12 bases had no gene match. The CDR3 has 21 amino acids. The germline CDR1 and CDR2 sequences are MGHRA and YSYEKL. CDR3 nucleotide sequence: TGCGCCAGCAGCCAAGATGAGTGGTCGACTAGCGGGAGTCAGAACACCGGGGAGCTGTTTTTT. Translating it yields CASSQDEWSTSGSQNTGELFF.

CDR3 loop: CASRGTGIPGELFF. CDR3 DNA sequence: TGTGCCAGCAGAGGGACGGGGATCCCCGGGGAGCTGTTTTTT. J is TRBJ2-2 and V is TRBV6-5; D possibly uses TRBD1 or TRBD2 (5 bases each). Trimming took off 6 bases at V and 6 bases at J, with 14 bases between the two ends. This CDR3 is built from 14 residues. CDR1 is MNHEY, CDR2 SVGAGI, per germline.

The chain links TRBV7-9 to TRBJ2-3; TRBD2 might be the D (6 bases). V dropped 5 bases and J dropped 5 bases, with 14 bases sitting between them. The CDR3 is 14 residues long. Germline-derived CDR1 and CDR2 are SEHNR and FQNEAQ (reference sequence). The CDR3 sequence is CASSVDGGGDTQYF. The DNA for the CDR3 is TGTGCCAGCAGCGTGGACGGGGGAGGAGATACGCAGTATTTT. Full variable domain (missing parts from reference TRBV7-9 and TRBJ2-3): DTGVSQNPRHKITKRGQNVTFRCDPISEHNRLYWYRQTLGQGPEFLTYFQNEAQLEKSRLLSDRFSAERPKGSFSTLEIQRTEQGDSAMYLCASSVDGGGDTQYFGPGTRLTVL.

The rearrangement uses TRBV4-1 and TRBJ2-6, with 8 bases aligning to TRBD2. After removal of 2 bases from V and 7 bases from J, the junction contained 16 bases not matched to a gene. In germline, CDR1 is MGHRA, CDR2 YSYEKL. The CDR3 contains 19 residues. CDR3 nucleotides: TGCGCCAGCAGCCAAAGAGTCTCGGAAGGCGGGAGGAGCGCCAACGTCCTGACTTTC. Residues: CASSQRVSEGGRSANVLTF.

The sample holds one count of this clone. The rearrangement uses TRBV5-1 and TRBJ1-3, with D hard to call. Germline CDR1 and CDR2: SGHRS and YFSETQ. Trimming took off 5 bases at V and 1 base at J, with 13 bases between the two ends. The CDR3 runs 15 residues. This CDR3 reads CASRVNSVSGNTIYF. The CDR3 nucleotides are TGCGCCAGCAGGGTCAACAGCGTATCTGGAAACACCATATATTTT. Combining the CDR3 with reference TRBV5-1 and TRBJ1-3 gives the whole variable domain KAGVTQTPRYLIKTRGQQVTLSCSPISGHRSVSWYQQTPGQGLQFLFEYFSETQRNKGNFPGRFSGRQFSNSRSEMNVSTLELGDSALYLCASRVNSVSGNTIYFGEGSWLTVV.

The J gene is TRBJ2-1, the V gene TRBV2; no clear D gene. Germline CDR1 and CDR2: SNHLY and FYNNEI. The CDR3 extends over 11 amino acids. V was clipped by 7 bases and J by 3 bases, with 4 bases between them. CDR3 amino acids: CASKVYNEQFF. CDR3 DNA: TGTGCCAGCAAGGTCTACAATGAGCAGTTCTTC.

This rearrangement joins TRBV5-1 to TRBJ2-7; a weak D match, TRBD1 (6 bases). V lost 4 bases, J lost 7 bases, and 18 bases lay in between. Per germline, CDR1 SGHRS and CDR2 YFSETQ. The CDR3 runs 14 residues. The CDR3 nucleotides read TGCGCCAGCAGCACCAAAACAGGGTCTGGTGAGCAGTACTTC. Amino acids: CASSTKTGSGEQYF.

This clone was picked up a small number of times. This rearrangement joins TRBV5-1 to TRBJ2-1; TRBD2 matches at 12 bases. The V gene's germline CDR1 is SGHRS and CDR2 YFSETQ. The trim removed 0 bases at V and 1 base at J, leaving 2 bases unmatched. The CDR3 is 17 residues long. The CDR3 protein is CASSLDGTSGSYNEQFF. CDR3 DNA sequence: TGCGCCAGCAGCTTGGATGGGACTAGCGGGTCCTACAATGAGCAGTTCTTC.

The V and J genes are TRBV30 and TRBJ1-2; D is possibly TRBD1 (6 bases). V lost 3 bases and J lost 5, with 16 bases in between. Germline V gives CDR1 GTSNPN, CDR2 SVGIG (reference sequence). This CDR3 contains 14 residues. CDR3 nucleotide sequence: TGTGCCTGGAGCTTCAGGGGCGGAGGGTATGGCTACACCTTC. Protein product: CAWSFRGGGYGYTF.

By its share, this clone is large. The rearrangement links TRBV19 to TRBJ1-3; D unresolved. The CDR3 contains 11 residues. V lost 9 bases to trimming and J lost 2 bases, with 5 bases between them. The germline CDR1 and CDR2 sequences are LNHDA and SQIVND (reference sequence). CDR3 loop: CASFAGNTIYF. CDR3 coding DNA: TGTGCCAGCTTCGCTGGAAACACCATATATTTT.

V usage is TRBV20-1 and J usage is TRBJ1-1; D is unresolved. CDR3 length: 10 residues. Trimming pared 5 bases from V and 3 bases from J, leaving 4 bases between. Germline values: CDR1 DFQATT, CDR2 SNEGSKA (reference sequence). CDR3 coding DNA: TGCAGTGCTGGCTACACTGAAGCTTTCTTT. Amino acid sequence: CSAGYTEAFF.

The chain joins TRBV10-3 to TRBJ2-5; 8 positions match TRBD2. This CDR3 has 13 residues. Per the germline V gene, CDR1 is ENHRY and CDR2 is SYGVKD. V was pared by 10 bases and J by 3 bases, with 7 bases of the junction left unmatched. The CDR3 DNA follows: TGTGCCACGTTTAGCGGGAAGGAAGAGACCCAGTACTTC. Translating it yields CATFSGKEETQYF.

V usage is TRBV19 and J usage is TRBJ2-2; D is possibly TRBD1 (6 bases). The CDR3 consists of 16 residues. Trimming took off 1 base at V and 2 bases at J, with 11 bases between the two ends. The germline gives CDR1 LNHDA, CDR2 SQIVND (reference sequence). Here the CDR3 reads CASSIGQGTNTGELFF. The CDR3 nucleotides read TGTGCCAGTAGTATAGGTCAGGGGACCAACACCGGGGAGCTGTTTTTT.

The chain couples TRBV15 to TRBJ2-3; D is ambiguous. Trimming removed 0 bases from V and 9 bases from J, with 10 bases in between. The CDR3 spans 13 residues. Germline CDR1 and CDR2: LNHNV and YYDKDF (reference sequence). CDR3 sequence: CATSREQKLTQYF. The CDR3 DNA reads TGTGCCACCAGCAGAGAACAGAAGCTAACGCAGTATTTT.

This chain links TRBV6-4 with TRBJ1-2, with D possibly being TRBD1 (5 bases). The germline V gene encodes CDR1 MRHNA and CDR2 SNTAGT. CDR3 length: 14 residues. The V end was cut by 2 bases, the J end by 6 bases, with 13 bases between. CDR3 coding DNA: TGTGCCAGCAGTGACGGGACGGAGGGTGATGGCTACACCTTC. This encodes CASSDGTEGDGYTF.

This sequence joins TRBV14 and TRBJ1-3; no clear D gene. V lost 4 bases and J 0 bases, leaving 13 bases between the germline ends. This CDR3 has 16 residues. Germline V gene sequence: CDR1 SGHDN, CDR2 FVKESK. The DNA for the CDR3 is TGTGCCAGCAGCCCCTTAGGACCGTCCTCTGGAAACACCATATATTTT. This gives the protein CASSPLGPSSGNTIYF.